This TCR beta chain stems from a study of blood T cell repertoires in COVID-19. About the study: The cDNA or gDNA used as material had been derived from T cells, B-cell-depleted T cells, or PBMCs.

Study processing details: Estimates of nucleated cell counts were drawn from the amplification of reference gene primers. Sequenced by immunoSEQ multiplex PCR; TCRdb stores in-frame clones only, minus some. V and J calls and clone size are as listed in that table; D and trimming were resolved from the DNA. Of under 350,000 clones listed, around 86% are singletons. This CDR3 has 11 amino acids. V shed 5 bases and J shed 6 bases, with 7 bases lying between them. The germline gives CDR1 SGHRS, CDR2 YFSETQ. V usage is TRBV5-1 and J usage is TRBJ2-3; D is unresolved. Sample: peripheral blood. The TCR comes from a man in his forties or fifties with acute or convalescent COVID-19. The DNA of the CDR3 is TGCGCCAGCAGAACAGAGGATACGCAGTATTTT. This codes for CASRTEDTQYF.